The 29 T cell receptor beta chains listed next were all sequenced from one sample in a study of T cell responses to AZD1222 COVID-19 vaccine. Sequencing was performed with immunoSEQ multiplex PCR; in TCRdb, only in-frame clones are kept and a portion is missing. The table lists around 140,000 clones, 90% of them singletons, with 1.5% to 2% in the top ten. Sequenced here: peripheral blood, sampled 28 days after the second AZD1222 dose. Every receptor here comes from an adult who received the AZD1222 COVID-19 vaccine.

The CDR3 DNA reads as TGTGCCAGCAGTTACTCTGGACAGTTGCCGGGGGAGCAGTACGTC. Its protein is CASSYSGQLPGEQYV. V gene TRBV6-6 combines with J gene TRBJ2-7, with D possibly being TRBD1 (6 bases). CDR3 size: 15 residues. The germline V gene has CDR1 MNHNY and CDR2 SVGAGI (reference sequence). Trimming left V 0 bases short and J 7 bases short, with 16 bases between.

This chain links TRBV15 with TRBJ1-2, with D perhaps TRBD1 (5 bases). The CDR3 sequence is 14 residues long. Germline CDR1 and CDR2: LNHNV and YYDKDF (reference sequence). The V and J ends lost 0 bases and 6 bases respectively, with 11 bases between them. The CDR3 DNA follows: TGTGCCACCAGCAGAGACCCTACAGGAGATGGCTACACCTTC. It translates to CATSRDPTGDGYTF. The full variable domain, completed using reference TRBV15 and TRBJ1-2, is DAMVIQNPRYQVTQFGKPVTLSCSQTLNHNVMYWYQQKSSQAPKLLFHYYDKDFNNEADTPDNFQSRRPNTSFCFLDIRSPGLGDTAMYLCATSRDPTGDGYTFGSGTRLTVV.

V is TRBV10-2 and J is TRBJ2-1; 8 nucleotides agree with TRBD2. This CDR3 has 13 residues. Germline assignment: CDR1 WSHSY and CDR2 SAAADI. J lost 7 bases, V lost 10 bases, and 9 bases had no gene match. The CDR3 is CATSSGTSNEQFF. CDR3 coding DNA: TGCGCCACCTCATCCGGGACTAGTAATGAGCAGTTCTTC.

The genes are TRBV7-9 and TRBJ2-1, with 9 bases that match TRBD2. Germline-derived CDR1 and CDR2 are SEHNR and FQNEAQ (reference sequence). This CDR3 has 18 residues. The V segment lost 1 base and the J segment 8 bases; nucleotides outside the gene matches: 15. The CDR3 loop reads CASSLVEVGLAGTHEQFF. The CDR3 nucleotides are TGTGCCAGCAGCTTAGTTGAAGTGGGTCTAGCGGGAACTCATGAGCAGTTCTTC.

This chain's CDR3 is CASSMERGQGRGSNQPQHF. The DNA of the CDR3 is TGTGCCAGTAGTATGGAGAGGGGACAGGGGAGAGGAAGCAATCAGCCCCAGCATTTT. The rearrangement uses TRBV19 and TRBJ1-5, with 10 nucleotides matching TRBD1. From germline, CDR1 is LNHDA and CDR2 SQIVND (reference sequence). The CDR3 runs 19 residues. V shed 3 bases and J 1 base; nucleotides not matched to a gene: 12.

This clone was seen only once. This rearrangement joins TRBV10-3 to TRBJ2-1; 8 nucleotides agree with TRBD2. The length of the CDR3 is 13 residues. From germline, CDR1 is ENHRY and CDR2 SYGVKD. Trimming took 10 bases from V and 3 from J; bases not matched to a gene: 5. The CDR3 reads CATHSGNYNEQFF. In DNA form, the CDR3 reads TGTGCCACCCATAGCGGGAACTACAATGAGCAGTTCTTC.

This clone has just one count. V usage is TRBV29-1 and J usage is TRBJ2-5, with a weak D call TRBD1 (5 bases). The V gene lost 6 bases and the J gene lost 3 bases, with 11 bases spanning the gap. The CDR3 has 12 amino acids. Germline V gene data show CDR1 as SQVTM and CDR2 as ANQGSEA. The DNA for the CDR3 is TGCAGCGTCGCAAGGGGCGAAGAGACCCAGTACTTC. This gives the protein CSVARGEETQYF.

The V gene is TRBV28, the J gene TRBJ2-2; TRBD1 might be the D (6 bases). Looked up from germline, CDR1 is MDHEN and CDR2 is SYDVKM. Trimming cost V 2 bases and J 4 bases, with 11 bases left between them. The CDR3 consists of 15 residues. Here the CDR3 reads CASSLGGPTTGELFF. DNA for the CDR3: TGTGCCAGCAGTTTAGGGGGCCCCACCACCGGGGAGCTGTTTTTT.

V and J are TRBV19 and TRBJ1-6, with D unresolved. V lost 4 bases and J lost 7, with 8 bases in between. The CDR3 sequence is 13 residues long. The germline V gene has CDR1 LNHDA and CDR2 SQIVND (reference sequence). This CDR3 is CASSNFGNSPLHF. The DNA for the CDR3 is TGTGCCAGTAGTAACTTTGGGAATTCACCCCTCCACTTT.

The CDR3 reads CASSQGQGAKLFF. The DNA of the CDR3 is TGTGCCAGCAGCCAAGGACAGGGGGCTAAACTGTTTTTT. The chain joins TRBV3-1 (or the pseudogene TRBV3-2) to TRBJ1-4; 10 bases line up with TRBD1. Losses at the gene ends were 1 base for V and 11 bases for J; bases not matched to a gene: 1. CDR1 and CDR2 from the germline V gene are LGHDT and YNNKEL (reference sequence). This CDR3 comprises 13 residues.

As DNA, the CDR3 is TGTGCCAGCAGCGTAGCTGTGGGGGCTGGAAACACCATATATTTT. It is translated as CASSVAVGAGNTIYF. The rearrangement links TRBV9 to TRBJ1-3, with TRBD1 as a possible D gene (5 bases). The germline CDR1 and CDR2 sequences are SGDLS and YYNGEE. V dropped 0 bases and J dropped 2 bases, with 9 bases sitting between them. The CDR3 totals 15 residues. Full variable domain (remainder filled in from reference TRBV9 and TRBJ1-3): DSGVTQTPKHLITATGQRVTLRCSPRSGDLSVYWYQQSLDQGLQFLIQYYNGEERAKGNILERFSAQQFPDLHSELNLSSLELGDSALYFCASSVAVGAGNTIYFGEGSWLTVV.

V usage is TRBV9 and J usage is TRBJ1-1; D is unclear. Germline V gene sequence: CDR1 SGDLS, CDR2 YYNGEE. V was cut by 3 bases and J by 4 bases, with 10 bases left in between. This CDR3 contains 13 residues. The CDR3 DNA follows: TGTGCCAGCAGCGGTTCATTGGGCACTGAAGCTTTCTTT. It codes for CASSGSLGTEAFF.

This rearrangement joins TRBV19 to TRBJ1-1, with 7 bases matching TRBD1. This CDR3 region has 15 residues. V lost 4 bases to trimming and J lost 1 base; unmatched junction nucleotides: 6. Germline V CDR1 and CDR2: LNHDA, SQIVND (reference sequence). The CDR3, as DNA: TGTGCCAGTAGTACCGCGACAGGGCGGAACACTGAAGCTTTCTTT. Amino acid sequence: CASSTATGRNTEAFF.

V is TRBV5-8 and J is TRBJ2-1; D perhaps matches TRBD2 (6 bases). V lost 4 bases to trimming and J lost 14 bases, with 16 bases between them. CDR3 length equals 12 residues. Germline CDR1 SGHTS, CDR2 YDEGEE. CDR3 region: CASSLTGRREFF. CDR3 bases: TGTGCCAGCAGCCTGACGGGTCGGAGGGAGTTCTTC. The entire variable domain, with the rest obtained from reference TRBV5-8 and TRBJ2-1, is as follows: EAGVTQSPTHLIKTRGQQATLRCSPISGHTSVYWYQQALGLGLQFLLWYDEGEERNRGNFPPRFSGRQFPNYSSELNVNALELEDSALYLCASSLTGRREFFGPGTRLTVL.

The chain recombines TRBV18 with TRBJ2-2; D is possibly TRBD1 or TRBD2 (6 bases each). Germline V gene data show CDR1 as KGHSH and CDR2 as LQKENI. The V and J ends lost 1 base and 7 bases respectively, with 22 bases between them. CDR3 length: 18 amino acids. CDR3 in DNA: TGTGCCAGCTCACCACTTAATCCTGCGGGGACATTATTCGGGGAGCTGTTTTTT. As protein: CASSPLNPAGTLFGELFF.

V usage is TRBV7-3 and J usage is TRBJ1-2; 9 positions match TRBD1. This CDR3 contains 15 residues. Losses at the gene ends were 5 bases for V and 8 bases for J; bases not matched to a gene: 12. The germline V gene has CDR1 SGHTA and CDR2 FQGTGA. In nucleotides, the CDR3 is TGTGCCAGCAGCGACCGGGACAGGGTGGGAAAAGGCTACACCTTC. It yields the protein CASSDRDRVGKGYTF.

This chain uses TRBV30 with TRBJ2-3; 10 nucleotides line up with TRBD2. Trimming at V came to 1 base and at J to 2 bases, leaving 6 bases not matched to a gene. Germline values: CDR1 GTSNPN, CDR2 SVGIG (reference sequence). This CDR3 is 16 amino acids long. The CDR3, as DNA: TGTGCCTGGAGTGGGCTAGCGGGGGCTACCACAGATACGCAGTATTTT. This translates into CAWSGLAGATTDTQYF.

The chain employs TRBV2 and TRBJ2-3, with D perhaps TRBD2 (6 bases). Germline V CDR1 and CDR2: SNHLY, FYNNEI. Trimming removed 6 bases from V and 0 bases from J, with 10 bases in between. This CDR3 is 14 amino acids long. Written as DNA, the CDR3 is TGTGCCAGCAGGACCGGGACTAGCACAGATACGCAGTATTTT. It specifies CASRTGTSTDTQYF.

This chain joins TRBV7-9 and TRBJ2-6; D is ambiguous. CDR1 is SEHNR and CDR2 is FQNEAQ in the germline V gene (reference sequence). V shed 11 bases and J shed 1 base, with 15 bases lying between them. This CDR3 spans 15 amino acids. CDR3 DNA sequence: TGTGCCGTTCAAGGGCACTGGTCTGGGGCCAACGTCCTGACTTTC. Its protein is CAVQGHWSGANVLTF.

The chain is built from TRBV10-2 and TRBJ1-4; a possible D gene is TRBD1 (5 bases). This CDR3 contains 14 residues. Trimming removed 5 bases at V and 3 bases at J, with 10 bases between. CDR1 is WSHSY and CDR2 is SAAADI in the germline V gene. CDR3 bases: TGCGCCAGCAGTCCCACAGGAGCTAATGAAAAACTGTTTTTT. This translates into CASSPTGANEKLFF.

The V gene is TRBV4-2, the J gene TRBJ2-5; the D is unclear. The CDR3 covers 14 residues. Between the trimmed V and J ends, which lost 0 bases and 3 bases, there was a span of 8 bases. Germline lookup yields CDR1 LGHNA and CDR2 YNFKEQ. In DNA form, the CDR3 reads TGTGCCAGCAGCCAAGAAGCCGGAAAAGAGACCCAGTACTTC. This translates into CASSQEAGKETQYF.

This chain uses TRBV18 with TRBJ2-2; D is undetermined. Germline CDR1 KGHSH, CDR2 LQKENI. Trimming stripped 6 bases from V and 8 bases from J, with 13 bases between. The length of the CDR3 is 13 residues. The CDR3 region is CASSPKTYGELFF. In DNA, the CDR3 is TGTGCCAGCTCCCCAAAGACATATGGGGAGCTGTTTTTT.

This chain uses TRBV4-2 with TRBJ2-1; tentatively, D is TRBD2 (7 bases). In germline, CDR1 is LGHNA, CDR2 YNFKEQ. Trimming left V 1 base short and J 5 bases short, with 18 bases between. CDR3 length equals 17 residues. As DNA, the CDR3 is TGTGCCAGCAGCCAAGGGGGAGGGGGAGGTCTCAACAATGAGCAGTTCTTC. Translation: CASSQGGGGGLNNEQFF.

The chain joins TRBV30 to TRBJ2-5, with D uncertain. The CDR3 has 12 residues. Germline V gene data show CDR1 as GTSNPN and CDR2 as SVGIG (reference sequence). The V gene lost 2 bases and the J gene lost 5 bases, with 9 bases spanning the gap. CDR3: CAWSRPFETQYF. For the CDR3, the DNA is TGTGCCTGGAGTCGACCTTTTGAGACCCAGTACTTC. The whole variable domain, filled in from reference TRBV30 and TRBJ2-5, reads SQTIHQWPATLVQPVGSPLSLECTVEGTSNPNLYWYRQAAGRGLQLLFYSVGIGQISSEVPQNLSASRPQDRQFILSSKKLLLSDSGFYLCAWSRPFETQYFGPGTRLLVL.

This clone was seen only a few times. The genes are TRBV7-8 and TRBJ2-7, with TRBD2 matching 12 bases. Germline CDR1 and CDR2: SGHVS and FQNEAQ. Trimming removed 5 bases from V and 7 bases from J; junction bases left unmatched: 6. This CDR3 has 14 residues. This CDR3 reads CASSLRLAGAEQYF. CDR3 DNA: TGTGCCAGCAGCCTGAGACTAGCGGGAGCTGAGCAGTACTTC.

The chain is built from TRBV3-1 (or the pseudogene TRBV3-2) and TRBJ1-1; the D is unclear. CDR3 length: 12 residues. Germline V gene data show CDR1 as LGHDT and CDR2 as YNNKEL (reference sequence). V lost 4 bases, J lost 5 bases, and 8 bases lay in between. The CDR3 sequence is CASSLASTEAFF. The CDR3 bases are TGTGCCAGCAGCCTGGCTTCTACTGAAGCTTTCTTT.

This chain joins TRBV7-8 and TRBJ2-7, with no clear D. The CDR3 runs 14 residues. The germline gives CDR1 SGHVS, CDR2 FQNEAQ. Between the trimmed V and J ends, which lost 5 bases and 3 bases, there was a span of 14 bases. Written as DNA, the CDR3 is TGTGCCAGCAGCCGATCTAGTACTCACTACGAGCAGTACTTC. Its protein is CASSRSSTHYEQYF. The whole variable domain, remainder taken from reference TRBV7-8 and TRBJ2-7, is GAGVSQSPRYKVAKRGQDVALRCDPISGHVSLFWYQQALGQGPEFLTYFQNEAQLDKSGLPSDRFFAERPEGSVSTLKIQRTQQEDSAVYLCASSRSSTHYEQYFGPGTRLTVT.

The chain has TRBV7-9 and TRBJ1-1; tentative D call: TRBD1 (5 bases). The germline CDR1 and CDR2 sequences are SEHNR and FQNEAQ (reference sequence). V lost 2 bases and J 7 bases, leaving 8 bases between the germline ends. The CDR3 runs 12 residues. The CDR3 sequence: CASSLLTVEAFF. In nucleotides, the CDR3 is TGTGCCAGCAGCTTATTGACAGTTGAAGCTTTCTTT.

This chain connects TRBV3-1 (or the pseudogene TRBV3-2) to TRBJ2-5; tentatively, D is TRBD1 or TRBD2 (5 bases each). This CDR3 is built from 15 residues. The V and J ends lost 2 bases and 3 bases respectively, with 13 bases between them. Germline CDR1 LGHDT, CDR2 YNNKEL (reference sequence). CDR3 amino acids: CASSQPWVGEETQYF. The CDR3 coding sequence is TGTGCCAGCAGCCAACCCTGGGTGGGGGAAGAGACCCAGTACTTC.